Sequencing of this T cell receptor beta chain was carried out in a study of blood T cell repertoires in COVID-19. Assay used: immunoSEQ multiplex PCR; TCRdb lists only in-frame clones, some missing. The repertoire includes more than 300,000 clones, around 87% of them detected once, and approximately 1.9% sits in the top ten. The CDR3 totals 11 residues. V was cut by 8 bases and J by 8 bases, with 12 bases left in between. Germline V gene data show CDR1 as KGHSH and CDR2 as LQKENI. Which cohort a participant joined came from the clinical history participants gave. This sequence originates from a man between 40 and 49 years old in a cohort exposed to, infected with or recovered from COVID-19 (not recorded which). Sequencing was carried out using PBMCs or T cells enriched from blood (not recorded which). This chain links TRBV18 with TRBJ1-2, with D perhaps TRBD1 (5 bases). Written as DNA, the CDR3 is TGTGCCAGCACAGGAGTGGGAGGCTACACCTTC. It encodes CASTGVGGYTF.